This TCR beta chain was recorded in a study of shared clonotypes between healthy human individuals. Generated by immunoSEQ multiplex PCR, the TCRdb table keeps only in-frame clones and is missing some. Of roughly 1.5 million clones listed, 95% to 99% were seen once; the top ten hold roughly 0.42%. Overall study results and limits: For sorted subsets, rarefaction showed incomplete sequencing despite large depth. Researchers found naive subsets generally carried larger estimated richness than memory subsets.

Concerning this clone itself: As yet, its antigen is unknown.

The receptor comes from a man younger than 40 in good health. The sample taken for sequencing was naive CD4+ T cells sorted from blood. The subset was: CD45RA+ positively selected.

As DNA, the CDR3 is TGTGCCAGCAGCCCTGGACCCGAGCAGTACTTC. Its protein is CASSPGPEQYF. The chain links TRBV7-9 to TRBJ2-7; D remains unclear. The CDR3 loop spans 11 amino acids. Trimming cost V 5 bases and J 6 bases, with 8 bases left between them. Germline values: CDR1 SEHNR, CDR2 FQNEAQ (reference sequence). Combining the CDR3 with reference TRBV7-9 and TRBJ2-7 gives the whole variable domain DTGVSQNPRHKITKRGQNVTFRCDPISEHNRLYWYRQTLGQGPEFLTYFQNEAQLEKSRLLSDRFSAERPKGSFSTLEIQRTEQGDSAMYLCASSPGPEQYFGPGTRLTVT.